The rows below give T cell receptor beta chains drawn from one sample of a study of identical twins. Each CDR3 protein gets one entry after TCRdb re-called the 5' RACE reads with MiXCR. The repertoire has about 890,000 distinct CDR3 sequences, more than 9% of them found once; the top ten carry about 1.5%. The same sample was also studied in work on yellow fever vaccine responses in identical twins.

The sequenced sample was PBMCs. Every receptor here comes from a young woman in good health. Each CDR3 is given with its conserved first and last residue. Fields, in order: CDR3 DNA, CDR3 protein, D gene, V gene, J gene, clone size. D genes are given only for firm matches. Rows may omit the clone size; those that give it use once, few, many or a size class.

DNA: TGTGCCAGCAGCATAGGACAGGGGTCCTCCTACGAGCAGTACTTC; CDR3: CASSIGQGSSYEQYF; D: TRBD1; V: TRBV7-9; J: TRBJ2-7; size: .
DNA: TGTGCCACCAGTATGACAGGGGGCATGAGCAATCAGCCCCAGCATTTT; CDR3: CATSMTGGMSNQPQHF; D: TRBD1; V: TRBV15; J: TRBJ1-5; size: few
DNA: TGTGCCAGCAGCCGTCACAGCGGAGGGAATGAAAAACTGTTTTTT; CDR3: CASSRHSGGNEKLFF; D: .; V: TRBV11-2; J: TRBJ1-4; size: .
DNA: TGTGCCAGCAGACCCGGGACCTACAATGAGCGGTTCTTC; CDR3: CASRPGTYNERFF; D: .; V: TRBV11-2; J: TRBJ2-1; size: many
DNA: TGTGCCAGCAGTTTCCTGGCAGGGGACCAGCCCCAGCATTTT; CDR3: CASSFLAGDQPQHF; D: .; V: TRBV28; J: TRBJ1-5; size: few
DNA: TGCAGCGTACAGAGCTTCTATGGCTACACCTTC; CDR3: CSVQSFYGYTF; D: .; V: TRBV29-1; J: TRBJ1-2; size: many
DNA: TGCGCCAGCAGCCCGGAGCGGGAGGGTCAAGAGACCCAGTACTTC; CDR3: CASSPEREGQETQYF; D: TRBD2; V: TRBV5-1; J: TRBJ2-5; size: .
DNA: TGTGCCAGCAGACCCCTAGCGGGAGAGAACAATGAGCAGTTCTTC; CDR3: CASRPLAGENNEQFF; D: TRBD2; V: TRBV12-3/TRBV12-4; J: TRBJ2-1; size: .
DNA: TGTGCCAGCAGCCCGGGTGCTCCCCCAGGCGGGGAGCTGTTTTTT; CDR3: CASSPGAPPGGELFF; D: .; V: TRBV7-9; J: TRBJ2-2; size: few
DNA: TGCAGCGTCCCTGCACGGGGGGGGCCGGGGGAGACCCAGTACTTC; CDR3: CSVPARGGPGETQYF; D: TRBD2; V: TRBV29-1; J: TRBJ2-5; size: .